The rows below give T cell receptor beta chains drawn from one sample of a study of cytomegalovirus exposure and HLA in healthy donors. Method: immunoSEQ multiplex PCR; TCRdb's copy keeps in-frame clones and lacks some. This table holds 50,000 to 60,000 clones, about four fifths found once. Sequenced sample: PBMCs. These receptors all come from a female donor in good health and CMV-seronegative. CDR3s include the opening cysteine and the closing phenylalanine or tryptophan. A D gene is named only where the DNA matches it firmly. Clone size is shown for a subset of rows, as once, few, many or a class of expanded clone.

cdr3_nt: TGTGCCAGTAGCCTGACAGGGAACAGCAATCAGCCCCAGCATTTT
cdr3_aa: CASSLTGNSNQPQHF
clone_size: .
v_call: TRBV19
j_call: TRBJ1-5
d_call: TRBD1

cdr3_nt: TGTGCCAGCAGCCGAACAGTGAACACTGAAGCTTTCTTT
cdr3_aa: CASSRTVNTEAFF
clone_size: once
v_call: TRBV14
j_call: TRBJ1-1
d_call: .

cdr3_nt: TGTGCCACAGGGGGTACTTTCACAGATACGCAGTATTTT
cdr3_aa: CATGGTFTDTQYF
clone_size: .
v_call: TRBV2
j_call: TRBJ2-3
d_call: TRBD1

cdr3_nt: TGTGCCAGCAGCCCCTCCGAGGCAGATACGCAGTATTTT
cdr3_aa: CASSPSEADTQYF
clone_size: .
v_call: TRBV7-2
j_call: TRBJ2-3
d_call: .

cdr3_nt: TGTGCCAGCAGCTTCAAACGCAGCGGGGGGGCCGGAGAGACCCAGTACTTC
cdr3_aa: CASSFKRSGGAGETQYF
clone_size: .
v_call: TRBV5-6
j_call: TRBJ2-5
d_call: TRBD2

cdr3_nt: TGTGCCTGGAGTGTACGGACAGGGAGGGCTGAAGCTTTCTTT
cdr3_aa: CAWSVRTGRAEAFF
clone_size: .
v_call: TRBV30
j_call: TRBJ1-1
d_call: TRBD1

cdr3_nt: TGCAGCGTTGAAGGAGAATACGATGAAAAACTGTTTTTT
cdr3_aa: CSVEGEYDEKLFF
clone_size: few
v_call: TRBV29-1
j_call: TRBJ1-4
d_call: .

cdr3_nt: TGTGCCAGCAGCGGCCAGGGCCCCCAAAGGGATGAGCAGTTCTTC
cdr3_aa: CASSGQGPQRDEQFF
clone_size: .
v_call: TRBV5-4
j_call: TRBJ2-1
d_call: .

cdr3_nt: TGTGCCAGCAGCTCCCCGCAGGGGGCCAAGAACTATGGCTACACCTTC
cdr3_aa: CASSSPQGAKNYGYTF
clone_size: .
v_call: TRBV7-9
j_call: TRBJ1-2
d_call: TRBD1

cdr3_nt: TGCGCCAGCAGCTTGGGTGACAGGGCCTATGGCTACACCTTC
cdr3_aa: CASSLGDRAYGYTF
clone_size: .
v_call: TRBV5-1
j_call: TRBJ1-2
d_call: TRBD1

cdr3_nt: TGTGCCAGCAGTCAGAGCGGGGCTAGCACAGATACGCAGTATTTT
cdr3_aa: CASSQSGASTDTQYF
clone_size: .
v_call: TRBV6-5
j_call: TRBJ2-3
d_call: TRBD2

cdr3_nt: TGTGCCAGCAGCTTAGGGACAGGGTCTTATACCGGGGAGCTGTTTTTT
cdr3_aa: CASSLGTGSYTGELFF
clone_size: .
v_call: TRBV7-9
j_call: TRBJ2-2
d_call: TRBD1

cdr3_nt: TGCGCCAGCAGCCAAGACAGGGTCTATGGCTACACCTTC
cdr3_aa: CASSQDRVYGYTF
clone_size: few
v_call: TRBV4-3
j_call: TRBJ1-2
d_call: .

cdr3_nt: TGTGCCAGCAGCTTTGACACCAGGGTCACTGAAGCTTTCTTT
cdr3_aa: CASSFDTRVTEAFF
clone_size: .
v_call: TRBV7-9
j_call: TRBJ1-1
d_call: .

cdr3_nt: TGTGCCAGCAGCCTAGGGGCGGGGAACTATGGCTACACCTTC
cdr3_aa: CASSLGAGNYGYTF
clone_size: once
v_call: TRBV5-4
j_call: TRBJ1-2
d_call: .

cdr3_nt: TGTGCCAGCAGCCCCGGGACAGGGATAAGGGATGAGCAGTTCTTC
cdr3_aa: CASSPGTGIRDEQFF
clone_size: .
v_call: TRBV7-9
j_call: TRBJ2-1
d_call: TRBD1